This TCR beta chain was retrieved from a study of blood T cells in healthy people across ages. Findings of the study overall: Using unsorted PBMCs precluded a conclusive naive versus antigen-experienced comparison. Per million T cells, TCR beta diversity dropped about linearly as age rose.

Per germline, CDR1 SGHAT and CDR2 FQNNGV. CDR3 length: 12 residues. Trimming shortened V by 1 base and J by 11 bases, and 12 bases separated the two germline ends. Regarding this clonotype: Its antigen is not known.

Primed by a sample-barcoded 5' primer and a J-beta primer mix, a second PCR proceeded for about 6 to 11 cycles. TCRdb re-called the 5' RACE reads with MiXCR, one entry per CDR3 protein. The sample lists about 750,000 distinct CDR3 sequences; 53% were seen once. The chain recombines TRBV11-2 with TRBJ2-7, with D hard to call. This TCR was recovered from a man older than 75 in good health. The sequencing sample was made of blood. This chain's CDR3 is CASSLVRSTEYF. CDR3 in DNA: TGTGCCAGCAGCTTAGTACGGTCCACTGAGTACTTC.